In this sample, the clone carrying this TCR beta chain turned up a few times. These data belong to a study of blood T cell repertoires in COVID-19. Cohort placement rested on clinical history that participants reported themselves. Libraries were prepared by immunoSEQ multiplex PCR; TCRdb keeps only in-frame clonotypes and omits some of them. The repertoire holds some 170,000 clones, about 90% seen once, with less than 1.5% in the top ten. The V gene end was trimmed by 0 bases and the J gene end by 4 bases; junction bases not matched to a gene: 3. CDR1 and CDR2 (germline): MGHRA, YSYEKL. The CDR3 is 16 amino acids.

V gene TRBV4-1 combines with J gene TRBJ1-5; TRBD1 matches 10 bases. The receptor was derived from a human donor with acute COVID-19. The donor label of this sample is uncertain. The specimen was PBMCs or T cells enriched from blood (not recorded which). The CDR3 reads CASSQEWDRGNQPQHF. DNA for the CDR3: TGCGCCAGCAGCCAAGAATGGGACAGGGGAAATCAGCCCCAGCATTTT.